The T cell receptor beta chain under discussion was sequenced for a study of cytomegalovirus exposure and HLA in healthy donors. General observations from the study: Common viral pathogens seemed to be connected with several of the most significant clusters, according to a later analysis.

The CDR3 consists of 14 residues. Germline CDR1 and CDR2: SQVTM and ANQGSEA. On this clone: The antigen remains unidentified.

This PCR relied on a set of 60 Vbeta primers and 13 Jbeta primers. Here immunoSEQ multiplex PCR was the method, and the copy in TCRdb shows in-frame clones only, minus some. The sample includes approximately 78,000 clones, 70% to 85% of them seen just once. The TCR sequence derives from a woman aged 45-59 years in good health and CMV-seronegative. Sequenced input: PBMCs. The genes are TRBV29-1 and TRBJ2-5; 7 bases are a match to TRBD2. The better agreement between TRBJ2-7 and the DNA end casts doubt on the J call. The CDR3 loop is CSAARDYETYEQYF. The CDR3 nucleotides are TGCAGCGCCGCAAGGGACTACGAAACCTACGAGCAGTACTTC.